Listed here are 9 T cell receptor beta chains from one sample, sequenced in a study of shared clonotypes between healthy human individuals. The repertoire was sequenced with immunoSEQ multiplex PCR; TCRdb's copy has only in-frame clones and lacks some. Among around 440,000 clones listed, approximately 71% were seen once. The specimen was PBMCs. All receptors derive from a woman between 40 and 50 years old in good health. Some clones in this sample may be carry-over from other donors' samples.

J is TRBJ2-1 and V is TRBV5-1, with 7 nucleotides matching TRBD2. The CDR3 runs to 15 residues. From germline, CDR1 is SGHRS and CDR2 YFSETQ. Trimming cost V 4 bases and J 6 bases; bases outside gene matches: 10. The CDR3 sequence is CASSPRGDSGNEQFF. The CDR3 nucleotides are TGCGCCAGCAGCCCTCGGGGGGACTCGGGCAATGAGCAGTTCTTC.

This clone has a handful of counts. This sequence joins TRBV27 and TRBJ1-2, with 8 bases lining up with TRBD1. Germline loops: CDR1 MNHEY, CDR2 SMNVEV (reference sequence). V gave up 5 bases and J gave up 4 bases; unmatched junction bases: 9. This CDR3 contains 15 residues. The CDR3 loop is CASSGGPTGAYGYTF. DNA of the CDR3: TGTGCCAGCAGTGGGGGCCCGACAGGGGCCTATGGCTACACCTTC.

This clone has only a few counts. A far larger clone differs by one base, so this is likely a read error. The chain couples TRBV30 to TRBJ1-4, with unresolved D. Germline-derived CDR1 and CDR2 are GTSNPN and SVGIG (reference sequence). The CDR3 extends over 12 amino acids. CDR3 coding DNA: TGTGCCTGGAGTCCCCTGAGGGAAAGACTGTTTTTT. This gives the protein CAWSPLRERLFF.

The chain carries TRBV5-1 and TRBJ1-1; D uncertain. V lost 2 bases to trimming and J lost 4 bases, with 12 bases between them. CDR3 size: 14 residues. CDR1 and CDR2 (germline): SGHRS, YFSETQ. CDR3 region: CASSLDHVSTEAFF. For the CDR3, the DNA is TGCGCCAGCAGCTTAGATCATGTTTCCACTGAAGCTTTCTTT.

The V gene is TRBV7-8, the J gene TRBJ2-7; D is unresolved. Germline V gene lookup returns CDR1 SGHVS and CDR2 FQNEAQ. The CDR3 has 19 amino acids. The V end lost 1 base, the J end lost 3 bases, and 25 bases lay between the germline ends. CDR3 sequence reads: CASSLETASLGGFFYEQYF. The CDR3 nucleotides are TGTGCCAGCAGCTTAGAGACTGCGTCCCTAGGTGGGTTTTTCTACGAGCAGTACTTC.

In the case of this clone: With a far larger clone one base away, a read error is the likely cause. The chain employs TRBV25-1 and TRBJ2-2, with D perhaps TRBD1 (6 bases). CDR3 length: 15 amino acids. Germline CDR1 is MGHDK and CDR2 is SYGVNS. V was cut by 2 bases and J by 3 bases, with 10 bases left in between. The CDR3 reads CASSEGAGDTGELFF. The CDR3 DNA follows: TGTGCCAGCAGTGAAGGGGCAGGGGACACCGGGGAGCTGTTTTTT.

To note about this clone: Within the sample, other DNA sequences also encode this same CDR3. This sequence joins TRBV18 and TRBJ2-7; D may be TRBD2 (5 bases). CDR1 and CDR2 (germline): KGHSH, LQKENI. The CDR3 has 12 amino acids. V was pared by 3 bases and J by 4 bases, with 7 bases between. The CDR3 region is CASSPGDYEQYF. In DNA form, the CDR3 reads TGTGCCAGCTCACCCGGGGATTACGAGCAGTACTTC.

CDR3 bases: TGTGCCAGCAGCTTGGGCGGAGGTTTGGGGACGTACGAGCAGTACTTC. It is translated as CASSLGGGLGTYEQYF. V gene TRBV5-4 combines with J gene TRBJ2-7; the D call may be TRBD1 or TRBD2 (5 bases each). CDR3 length: 16 amino acids. V was cut by 0 bases and J by 4 bases, with 17 bases left in between. Germline CDR1 SGHNT, CDR2 YYREEE (reference sequence). The entire variable domain, with the rest obtained from reference TRBV5-4 and TRBJ2-7, is as follows: ETGVTQSPTHLIKTRGQQVTLRCSSQSGHNTVSWYQQALGQGPQFIFQYYREEENGRGNFPPRFSGLQFPNYSSELNVNALELDDSALYLCASSLGGGLGTYEQYFGPGTRLTVT.

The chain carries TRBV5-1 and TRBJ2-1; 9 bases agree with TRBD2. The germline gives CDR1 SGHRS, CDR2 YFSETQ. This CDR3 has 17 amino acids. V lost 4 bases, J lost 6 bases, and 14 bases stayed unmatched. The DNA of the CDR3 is TGCGCCAGCAGCCTCCTAAGAGCGGGAGGCATCCCCAATGAGCAGTTCTTC. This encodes CASSLLRAGGIPNEQFF.